The 16 T cell receptor beta chains listed next were all sequenced from one sample in a study of blood T cell repertoires in COVID-19. Sequenced by immunoSEQ multiplex PCR; TCRdb stores in-frame clones only, minus some. The top ten hold around 7.5% of the sample, which has about 350,000 clones, 80% to 90% seen once. Material: peripheral blood. All receptors come from a woman aged 60-75 years with COVID-19, enrolled during active disease.

As for this clone: One base away lies a much larger clone, so this may be a sequencing read error. V usage is TRBV11-2 and J usage is TRBJ1-1; maybe TRBD1 (6 bases). This CDR3 has 13 amino acids. The ends were cut back, 5 bases at V and 1 base at J, with 8 bases in the middle. Germline values: CDR1 SGHAT, CDR2 FQNNGV. The DNA for the CDR3 is TGTGCCAGCAGCCAACAGGGGAACACTGAAGCTTTCTTT. It specifies CASSQQGNTEAFF.

The chain uses TRBV10-3 and TRBJ2-6, with 7 bases aligning to TRBD1. With V trimmed by 5 bases and J by 1 base, 8 bases remained unmatched. This CDR3 has 17 residues. Germline-derived CDR1 and CDR2 are ENHRY and SYGVKD. The CDR3 sequence is CAISPTGVESGANVLTF. CDR3 sequence (DNA): TGTGCCATCAGTCCAACAGGGGTCGAATCTGGGGCCAACGTCCTGACTTTC.

A single count supports this clone. The chain recombines TRBV9 with TRBJ2-5, with 7 nucleotides matching TRBD1. This CDR3 comprises 13 residues. Germline-derived CDR1 and CDR2 are SGDLS and YYNGEE. The junction had 4 bases not matched to a gene; V was cut back by 3 bases and J by 5 bases. Here the CDR3 DNA reads TGTGCCAGCAGCGGACAGGGCGGTGAGACCCAGTACTTC. It yields the protein CASSGQGGETQYF. Based on the CDR3 plus reference TRBV9 and TRBJ2-5, the full variable domain is DSGVTQTPKHLITATGQRVTLRCSPRSGDLSVYWYQQSLDQGLQFLIQYYNGEERAKGNILERFSAQQFPDLHSELNLSSLELGDSALYFCASSGQGGETQYFGPGTRLLVL.

This chain links TRBV7-2 with TRBJ2-7, with 7 bases identical to TRBD2. Germline V gives CDR1 SGHTA, CDR2 FQGNSA. This CDR3 is 15 amino acids long. V gave up 7 bases and J gave up 4 bases; unmatched junction bases: 13. The CDR3 loop reads CASTTVGGGLYEQYF. The DNA of the CDR3 is TGTGCCAGCACCACGGTTGGGGGGGGTTTGTACGAGCAGTACTTC.

The chain links TRBV7-9 to TRBJ1-2, with a weak D call TRBD1 (5 bases). Germline lookup yields CDR1 SEHNR and CDR2 FQNEAQ (reference sequence). This CDR3 contains 17 residues. V was pared by 0 bases and J by 2 bases, with 16 bases between. The CDR3 loop reads CASSLAQGISRNYGYTF. CDR3 sequence (DNA): TGTGCCAGCAGCTTAGCCCAGGGTATTAGCCGGAACTATGGCTACACCTTC.

The chain carries TRBV7-8 and TRBJ2-3; 7 nucleotides line up with TRBD1. Unmatched junction bases numbered 6, after V lost 1 base and J lost 2 bases. Germline loops: CDR1 SGHVS, CDR2 FQNEAQ. This CDR3 comprises 16 residues. CDR3 sequence: CASSLDRGPYTDTQYF. The CDR3 DNA reads TGTGCCAGCAGCTTAGACAGGGGACCCTACACAGATACGCAGTATTTT.

The rearrangement uses TRBV6-6 and TRBJ1-2; 8 bases agree with TRBD1. Germline CDR1 is MNHNY and CDR2 is SVGAGI (reference sequence). After removal of 4 bases from V and 6 bases from J, the junction contained 10 bases not matched to a gene. The CDR3 totals 15 residues. CDR3 coding DNA: TGTGCCAGCAGTTCGAACAGGGGGGAAATTGATGGCTACACCTTC. Translation: CASSSNRGEIDGYTF.

The rearrangement uses TRBV7-6 and TRBJ1-5; the D is unclear. Looked up from germline, CDR1 is SGHVS and CDR2 is FNYEAQ. Trimming left V 11 bases short and J 6 bases short, with 11 bases between. There are 11 residues in the CDR3. The CDR3 here is CAPNLRQPQHF. For the CDR3, the DNA is TGTGCCCCGAACTTGCGTCAGCCCCAGCATTTT.

The CDR3, as DNA: TGTGCCAGCAGTTACGGGGCAACAAATCAGCCCCAGCATTTT. Amino acids: CASSYGATNQPQHF. The chain couples TRBV6-5 to TRBJ1-5; D possibly corresponds to TRBD1 (5 bases). Germline V gives CDR1 MNHEY, CDR2 SVGAGI. The length of the CDR3 is 14 residues. V lost 2 bases, J lost 4 bases, and 9 bases lay in between.

V gene TRBV24-1 combines with J gene TRBJ2-7, with D possibly being TRBD2 (6 bases). The CDR3 has 13 residues. CDR1 is KGHDR and CDR2 is SFDVKD in the germline V gene. The V and J ends lost 7 bases and 0 bases respectively, with 9 bases between them. CDR3: CATRGGISYEQYF. Written as DNA, the CDR3 is TGTGCCACCAGGGGGGGAATCTCCTACGAGCAGTACTTC.

The chain uses TRBV27 and TRBJ1-1; TRBD1 might be the D (6 bases). Germline CDR1 MNHEY, CDR2 SMNVEV (reference sequence). This CDR3 is built from 15 residues. With 8 bases removed from V and 5 bases from J, the gap between germline ends came to 21 bases. CDR3 sequence reads: CASGTGSPRRTEAFF. The CDR3 DNA reads TGTGCCAGCGGAACAGGGTCTCCACGGCGGACTGAAGCTTTCTTT.

This clone is a singleton in its sample. This rearrangement joins TRBV6-5 to TRBJ1-4; TRBD1 matches 10 bases. Trimming removed 5 bases from V and 5 bases from J; junction bases left unmatched: 2. Germline loops: CDR1 MNHEY, CDR2 SVGAGI. The CDR3 loop spans 14 amino acids. The CDR3 DNA follows: TGTGCCAGCAGTCCGGACAGGGGGAATGAAAAACTGTTTTTT. Encoded protein: CASSPDRGNEKLFF.

The rearrangement links TRBV7-3 to TRBJ1-5, with 9 bases aligning to TRBD1. The CDR3 runs 13 residues. Trimming removed 5 bases from V and 7 bases from J; junction bases left unmatched: 3. From germline, CDR1 is SGHTA and CDR2 FQGTGA. The CDR3 bases are TGTGCCAGCAGCCCGGACAGGGGACAGCCCCAGCATTTT. This sequence encodes CASSPDRGQPQHF.

V and J are TRBV5-4 and TRBJ1-1, with D possibly TRBD1 on 5 matching bases. The CDR3 loop spans 14 amino acids. V was cut by 4 bases and J by 4 bases, with 14 bases left in between. Germline CDR1 SGHNT, CDR2 YYREEE (reference sequence). The CDR3 nucleotides are TGTGCCAGCAGCCTGATGCTCGGGGGCACTGAAGCTTTCTTT. This translates into CASSLMLGGTEAFF.

The rearrangement links TRBV11-2 to TRBJ1-2; TRBD1 agrees at 10 bases. This CDR3 is built from 15 residues. Trimming cost V 5 bases and J 3 bases; bases outside gene matches: 6. Germline values: CDR1 SGHAT, CDR2 FQNNGV. The CDR3 loop is CASSVTGTGDYGYTF. DNA of the CDR3: TGTGCCAGCAGCGTTACCGGGACAGGGGACTATGGCTACACCTTC.

The chain couples TRBV12-3 or TRBV12-4 to TRBJ2-1; no clear D gene. Trimming stripped 2 bases from V and 14 bases from J, with 16 bases between. The CDR3 contains 13 residues. The CDR3 sequence: CASSLILGDFKFF. CDR3 DNA: TGTGCCAGCAGTTTAATTCTAGGAGACTTTAAGTTCTTC.